A selection of T cell receptor beta chains follows, all from one sample in a study of cytomegalovirus exposure and HLA in healthy donors. Some clones are missing from TCRdb's copy, which holds only in-frame ones; the method was immunoSEQ multiplex PCR. The table has roughly 100,000 clones, around four fifths seen once; the top ten hold about 9.1%. The sample was PBMCs. Every receptor here comes from a woman in her forties in good health and CMV-seropositive. The CDR3 runs from the conserved cysteine through the conserved F or W. The D gene is left open where the match is weak. Size is omitted from some rows. Given values are once, few, many or a class for expanded clones.

V gene	J gene	clone size	D gene	CDR3 protein	CDR3 DNA
TRBV4-3	TRBJ2-1	NA	NA	CASSPVRGNEQFF	TGCGCCAGCAGCCCCGTCAGGGGCAATGAGCAGTTCTTC
TRBV2	TRBJ2-7	NA	NA	CASRDPYRVGEQYF	TGTGCCAGCAGGGATCCATACAGGGTTGGGGAGCAGTACTTC
TRBV7-8	TRBJ1-3	few	NA	CASSLVKGPTLITGNTIYF	TGTGCCAGCAGCTTAGTTAAGGGGCCCACCCTGATTACTGGAAACACCATATATTTT
TRBV4-3	TRBJ2-2	few	NA	CASSQETIPGELFF	TGCGCCAGCAGCCAAGAGACAATTCCCGGGGAGCTGTTTTTT
TRBV10-1	TRBJ2-6	NA	NA	CATTYRAPGANVLTF	TGCGCCACCACTTACAGGGCCCCTGGGGCCAACGTCCTGACTTTC
TRBV10-3	TRBJ2-5	once	NA	CAIRDSLAKETQYF	TGTGCCATCAGGGACAGCCTGGCGAAAGAGACCCAGTACTTC
TRBV6-4	TRBJ2-3	NA	NA	CASSAGTQAYLNTDTQYF	TGTGCCAGCAGTGCGGGGACACAGGCCTACCTGAACACAGATACGCAGTATTTT
TRBV7-3	TRBJ1-1	NA	NA	CASSLNSDTEAFF	TGTGCCAGCAGCTTAAATTCGGACACTGAAGCTTTCTTT
TRBV5-1	TRBJ1-2	NA	TRBD1	CASSPGDRDGYGYTF	TGCGCCAGCAGCCCGGGCGACAGGGACGGCTATGGCTACACCTTC
TRBV7-9	TRBJ1-4	NA	TRBD1	CASSFRDRGEKLFF	TGTGCCAGCAGCTTCCGGGACAGGGGAGAAAAACTGTTTTTT
TRBV9	TRBJ1-3	once	NA	CASSVAGDGNTIYF	TGTGCCAGCAGCGTGGCAGGGGACGGAAACACCATATATTTT
TRBV4-2	TRBJ2-3	once	NA	CASSQLEDTQYF	TGTGCCAGCAGCCAGCTCGAGGATACGCAGTATTTT
TRBV4-1	TRBJ1-5	NA	NA	CASSQGGGQPQHF	TGCGCCAGCAGCCAAGGAGGGGGACAGCCCCAGCATTTT
TRBV6-6	TRBJ2-5	NA	NA	CASRQDMTYQLSQYF	TGTGCCAGCAGACAAGATATGACATACCAACTGTCCCAGTACTTC
TRBV7-9	TRBJ2-1	NA	NA	CASSRYGGAKSYNEQFF	TGTGCCAGCAGCCGATATGGGGGGGCGAAATCCTACAATGAGCAGTTCTTC
TRBV4-1	TRBJ1-2	few	TRBD1	CASSQPGQITYGYTF	TGCGCCAGCAGCCAACCGGGACAGATCACCTATGGCTACACCTTC
TRBV2	TRBJ1-1	NA	NA	CASSPQGPNTEAFF	TGTGCCAGCAGTCCCCAGGGCCCGAACACTGAAGCTTTCTTT
TRBV4-3	TRBJ1-4	few	TRBD1	CASSQDWTGPNEKLFF	TGCGCCAGCAGCCAAGATTGGACAGGGCCTAATGAAAAACTGTTTTTT
TRBV5-1	TRBJ2-1	NA	TRBD2	CASSTRTSYNEQFF	TGCGCCAGCAGCACCCGGACTAGTTACAATGAGCAGTTCTTC
TRBV4-1	TRBJ1-6	NA	TRBD1	CASSQRDSDFSYNSPLHF	TGCGCCAGCAGCCAACGGGACAGCGATTTCTCCTATAATTCACCCCTCCACTTT
TRBV4-1	TRBJ2-1	NA	NA	CASSQDPGLYNEQFF	TGCGCCAGCAGCCAAGACCCGGGACTGTACAATGAGCAGTTCTTC
TRBV5-1	TRBJ2-6	NA	NA	CASSLEQGANVLTF	TGCGCCAGCAGCTTGGAACAGGGGGCCAACGTCCTGACTTTC
TRBV21-1	TRBJ1-2	NA	NA	CASSKAGTGQVNYGYTF	TGTGCCAGCAGCAAAGCGGGTACGGGACAGGTTAACTATGGCTACACCTTC
TRBV4-2	TRBJ2-5	NA	NA	CASSQGDEGGPFETQYF	TGTGCCAGCAGCCAAGGAGATGAGGGGGGGCCGTTCGAGACCCAGTACTTC
TRBV5-1	TRBJ2-5	NA	TRBD1	CASSPITGEQETQYF	TGCGCCAGCAGCCCGATAACAGGGGAACAAGAGACCCAGTACTTC
TRBV11-2	TRBJ2-3	NA	TRBD2	CASSLLSAGGQDTQYF	TGTGCCAGCAGCTTATTATCTGCGGGGGGGCAGGATACGCAGTATTTT
TRBV5-1	TRBJ2-7	once	TRBD1	CASSYGQESLEQYF	TGCGCCAGCAGCTATGGACAGGAAAGCTTGGAGCAGTACTTC
TRBV18	TRBJ2-7	few	TRBD2	CASSPYLPGLKVEQYF	TGTGCCAGCTCGCCATACCTGCCGGGACTAAAGGTCGAGCAGTACTTC
TRBV28	TRBJ1-2	NA	TRBD1	CASYPGTGGLFGYGYTF	TGTGCCAGCTACCCTGGGACAGGGGGCCTATTCGGCTATGGCTACACCTTC
TRBV5-8	TRBJ1-2	NA	NA	CASSLSLWSAGYTF	TGTGCCAGCAGCTTGTCCTTGTGGTCTGCGGGCTACACCTTC
TRBV14	TRBJ2-5	once	NA	CASSQLFSGAQYF	TGTGCCAGCAGCCAACTCTTCTCGGGGGCCCAGTACTTC
TRBV6-5	TRBJ1-1	NA	NA	CASSYSEGPTEAFF	TGTGCCAGCAGTTACTCAGAGGGTCCCACTGAAGCTTTCTTT
TRBV7-9	TRBJ2-7	NA	NA	CASSPRGRGGYEQYF	TGTGCCAGCAGCCCCCGAGGTAGGGGGGGCTACGAGCAGTACTTC
TRBV5-4	TRBJ2-7	NA	TRBD1	CASSLAGTAPVEQYF	TGTGCCAGCAGCTTGGCGGGGACAGCTCCGGTCGAGCAGTACTTC
TRBV11-2	TRBJ2-3	NA	NA	CASSLVEIDTQYF	TGTGCCAGCAGCTTAGTCGAGATAGATACGCAGTATTTT
TRBV4-2	TRBJ2-3	NA	NA	CASTRGGLYTDTQYF	TGTGCCAGTACGAGGGGGGGGCTATACACAGATACGCAGTATTTT
TRBV29-1	TRBJ1-1	NA	TRBD1	CSVRDRGLYTEAFF	TGCAGCGTTCGGGACAGGGGCCTCTACACTGAAGCTTTCTTT
TRBV19	TRBJ1-1	NA	NA	CASAERGYTEAFF	TGTGCCAGTGCCGAACGGGGTTACACTGAAGCTTTCTTT
TRBV2	TRBJ2-7	once	NA	CASSGAGIGSYEQYF	TGTGCCAGCAGTGGGGCGGGGATCGGGTCGTACGAGCAGTACTTC
TRBV11-1	TRBJ2-2	NA	TRBD1	CASSRKQGAFTGELFF	TGTGCCAGCAGCCGAAAACAGGGGGCCTTCACCGGGGAGCTGTTTTTT
TRBV27	TRBJ1-1	few	NA	CATRGIRFGTEAFF	TGTGCCACCCGGGGTATTCGATTCGGGACTGAAGCTTTCTTT
TRBV28	TRBJ2-6	once	NA	CASSDSGSSGANVLTF	TGTGCCAGCAGTGACTCCGGGAGCTCTGGGGCCAACGTCCTGACTTTC
TRBV18	TRBJ2-1	NA	NA	CASSPLTAAPDSYNEQFF	TGTGCCAGCTCACCACTCACGGCAGCGCCGGACTCCTACAATGAGCAGTTCTTC